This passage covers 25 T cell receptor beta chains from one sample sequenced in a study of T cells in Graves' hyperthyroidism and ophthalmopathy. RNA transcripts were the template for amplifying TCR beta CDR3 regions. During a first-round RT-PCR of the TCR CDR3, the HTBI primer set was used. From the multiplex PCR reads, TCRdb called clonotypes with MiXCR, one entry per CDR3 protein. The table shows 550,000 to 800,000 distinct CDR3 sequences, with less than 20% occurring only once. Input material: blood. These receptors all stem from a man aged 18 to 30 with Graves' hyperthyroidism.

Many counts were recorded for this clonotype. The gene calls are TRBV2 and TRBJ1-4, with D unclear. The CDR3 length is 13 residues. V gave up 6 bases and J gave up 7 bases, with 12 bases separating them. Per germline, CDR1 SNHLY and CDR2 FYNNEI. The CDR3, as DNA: TGTGCCAGCAGGGGCGAATGGGGTGAAAAACTGTTTTTT. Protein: CASRGEWGEKLFF.

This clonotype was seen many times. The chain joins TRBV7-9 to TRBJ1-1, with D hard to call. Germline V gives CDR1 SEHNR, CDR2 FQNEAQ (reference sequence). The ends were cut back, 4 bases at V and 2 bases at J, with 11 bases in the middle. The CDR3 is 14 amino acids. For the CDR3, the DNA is TGTGCCAGCAGCTCCCTATTCTTAAACACTGAAGCTTTCTTT. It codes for CASSSLFLNTEAFF.

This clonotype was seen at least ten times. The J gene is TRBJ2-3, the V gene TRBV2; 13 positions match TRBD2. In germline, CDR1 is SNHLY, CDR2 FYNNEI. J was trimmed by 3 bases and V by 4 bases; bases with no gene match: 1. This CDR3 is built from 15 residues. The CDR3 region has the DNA TGTGCCAGCAGTGGGACTAGCGGGAGAACAGATACGCAGTATTTT. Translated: CASSGTSGRTDTQYF.

The CDR3 protein is CSARSRDNYGYTF. The CDR3 DNA sequence: TGCAGTGCTAGATCGAGGGACAACTATGGCTACACCTTC. The chain is built from TRBV20-1 and TRBJ1-2; maybe TRBD1 (5 bases). Trimming removed 2 bases from V and 2 bases from J, with 9 bases in between. This CDR3 comprises 13 residues. Germline V gene lookup returns CDR1 DFQATT and CDR2 SNEGSKA (reference sequence).

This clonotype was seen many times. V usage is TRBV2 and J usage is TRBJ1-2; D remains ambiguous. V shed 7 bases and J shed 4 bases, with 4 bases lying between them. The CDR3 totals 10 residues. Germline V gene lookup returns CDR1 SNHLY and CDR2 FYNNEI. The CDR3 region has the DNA TGTGCCAGCATCCGCTATGGCTACACCTTC. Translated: CASIRYGYTF.

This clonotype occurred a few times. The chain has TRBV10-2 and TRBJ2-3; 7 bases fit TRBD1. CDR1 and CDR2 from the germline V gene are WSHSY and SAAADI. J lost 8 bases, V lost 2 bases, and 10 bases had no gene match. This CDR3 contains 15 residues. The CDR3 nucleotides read TGCGCCAGCAGTGAGAAGTTATGGGACAGTCGTACGCAGTATTTT. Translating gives CASSEKLWDSRTQYF.

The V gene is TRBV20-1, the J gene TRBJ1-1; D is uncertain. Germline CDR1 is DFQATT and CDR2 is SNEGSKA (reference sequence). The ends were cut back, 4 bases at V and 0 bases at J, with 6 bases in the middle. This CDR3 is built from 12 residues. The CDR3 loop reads CSATDLNTEAFF. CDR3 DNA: TGCAGTGCTACCGACTTGAACACTGAAGCTTTCTTT.

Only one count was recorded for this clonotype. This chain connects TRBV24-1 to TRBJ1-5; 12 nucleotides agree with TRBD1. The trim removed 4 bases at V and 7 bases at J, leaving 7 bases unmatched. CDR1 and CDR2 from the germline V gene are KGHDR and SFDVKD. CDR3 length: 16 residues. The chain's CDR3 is CATSDLRDRGHQPQHF. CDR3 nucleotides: TGTGCCACCAGTGACCTCCGGGACAGGGGGCACCAGCCCCAGCATTTT.

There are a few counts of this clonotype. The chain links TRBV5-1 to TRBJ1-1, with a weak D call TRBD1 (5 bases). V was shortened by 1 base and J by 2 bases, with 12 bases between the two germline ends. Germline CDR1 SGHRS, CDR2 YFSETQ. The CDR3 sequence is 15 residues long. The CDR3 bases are TGCGCCAGCAGCTTGTCCGCAGGGACCAACACTGAAGCTTTCTTT. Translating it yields CASSLSAGTNTEAFF. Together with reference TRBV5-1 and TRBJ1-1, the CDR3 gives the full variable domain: KAGVTQTPRYLIKTRGQQVTLSCSPISGHRSVSWYQQTPGQGLQFLFEYFSETQRNKGNFPGRFSGRQFSNSRSEMNVSTLELGDSALYLCASSLSAGTNTEAFFGQGTRLTVV.

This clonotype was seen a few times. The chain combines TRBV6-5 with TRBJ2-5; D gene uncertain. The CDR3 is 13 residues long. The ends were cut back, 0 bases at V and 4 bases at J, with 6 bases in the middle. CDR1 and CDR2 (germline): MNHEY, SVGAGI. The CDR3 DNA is TGTGCCAGCAGTTACTCCCCCCTAGAGACCCAGTACTTC. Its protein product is CASSYSPLETQYF.

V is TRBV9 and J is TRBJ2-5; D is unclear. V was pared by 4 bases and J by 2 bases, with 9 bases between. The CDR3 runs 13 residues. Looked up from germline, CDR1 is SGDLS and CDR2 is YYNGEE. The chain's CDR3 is CASSPQWQETQYF. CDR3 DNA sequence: TGTGCCAGCAGCCCCCAGTGGCAAGAGACCCAGTACTTC.

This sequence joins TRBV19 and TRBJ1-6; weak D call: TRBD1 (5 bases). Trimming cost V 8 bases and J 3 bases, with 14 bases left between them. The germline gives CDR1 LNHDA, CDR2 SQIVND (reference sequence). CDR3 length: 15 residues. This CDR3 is CASGRDGFYNSPLHF. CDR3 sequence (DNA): TGTGCCAGTGGCCGGGACGGATTCTATAATTCACCCCTCCACTTT. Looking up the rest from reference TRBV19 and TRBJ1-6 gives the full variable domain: DGGITQSPKYLFRKEGQNVTLSCEQNLNHDAMYWYRQDPGQGLRLIYYSQIVNDFQKGDIAEGYSVSREKKESFPLTVTSAQKNPTAFYLCASGRDGFYNSPLHFGNGTRLTVT.

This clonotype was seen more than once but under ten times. CDR3 residues: CSARVPGRADEQFF. DNA for the CDR3: TGCAGTGCTAGAGTTCCCGGGAGGGCGGATGAGCAGTTCTTC. V gene TRBV20-1 combines with J gene TRBJ2-1, with TRBD2 identical over 8 bases. V gave up 1 base and J gave up 8 bases; unmatched junction bases: 7. Per germline, CDR1 DFQATT and CDR2 SNEGSKA (reference sequence). This CDR3 has 14 residues.

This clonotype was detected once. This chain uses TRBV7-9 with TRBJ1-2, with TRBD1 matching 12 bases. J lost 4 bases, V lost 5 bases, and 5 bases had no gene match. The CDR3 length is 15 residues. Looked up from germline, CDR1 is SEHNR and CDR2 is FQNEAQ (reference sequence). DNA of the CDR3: TGTGCCAGCAGCAGAGCGGGACAGGGGGCCTATGGCTACACCTTC. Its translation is CASSRAGQGAYGYTF.

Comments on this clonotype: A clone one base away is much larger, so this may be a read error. CDR3 nucleotide sequence: TGCAGTGCTAGGTCCCTAGCGGGAGGGCCCAATGAGCAGCTCTTC. Amino acids: CSARSLAGGPNEQLF. The chain has TRBV20-1 and TRBJ2-1; 12 nucleotides match TRBD2. Germline lookup yields CDR1 DFQATT and CDR2 SNEGSKA (reference sequence). This CDR3 has 15 amino acids.

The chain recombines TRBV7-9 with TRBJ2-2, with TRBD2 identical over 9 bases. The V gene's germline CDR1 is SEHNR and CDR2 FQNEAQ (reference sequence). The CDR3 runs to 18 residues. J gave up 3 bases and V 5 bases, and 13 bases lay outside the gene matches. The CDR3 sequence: CASSAPWIAGVHTGELFF. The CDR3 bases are TGTGCCAGCAGCGCTCCGTGGATAGCGGGAGTTCACACCGGGGAGCTGTTTTTT.

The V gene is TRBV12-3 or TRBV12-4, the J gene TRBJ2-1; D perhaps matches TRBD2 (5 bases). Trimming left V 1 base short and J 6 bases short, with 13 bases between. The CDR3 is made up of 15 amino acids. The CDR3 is CASSLGTRESNEQFF. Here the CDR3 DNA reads TGTGCCAGCAGTTTAGGGACTCGAGAGAGCAATGAGCAGTTCTTC.

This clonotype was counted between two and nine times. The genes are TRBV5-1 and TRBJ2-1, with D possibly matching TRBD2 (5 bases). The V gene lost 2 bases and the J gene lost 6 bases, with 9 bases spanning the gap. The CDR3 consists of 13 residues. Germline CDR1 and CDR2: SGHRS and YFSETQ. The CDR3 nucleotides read TGCGCCAGCAGCTTCGGGCGGGCCAATGAGCAGTTCTTC. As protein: CASSFGRANEQFF.

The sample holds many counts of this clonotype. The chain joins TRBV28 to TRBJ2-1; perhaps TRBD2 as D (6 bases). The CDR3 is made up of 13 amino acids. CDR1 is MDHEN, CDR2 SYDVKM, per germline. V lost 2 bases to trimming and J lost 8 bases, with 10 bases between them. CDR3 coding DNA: TGTGCCAGCAGTTTAGCGGGAAACGATGAGCAGTTCTTC. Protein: CASSLAGNDEQFF.

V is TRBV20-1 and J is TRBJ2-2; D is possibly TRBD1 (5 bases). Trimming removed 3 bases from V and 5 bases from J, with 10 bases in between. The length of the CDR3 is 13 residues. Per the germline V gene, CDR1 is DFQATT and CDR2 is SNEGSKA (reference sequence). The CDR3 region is CSASTGSTGELFF. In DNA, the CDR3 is TGCAGTGCTAGTACAGGAAGTACCGGGGAGCTGTTTTTT.

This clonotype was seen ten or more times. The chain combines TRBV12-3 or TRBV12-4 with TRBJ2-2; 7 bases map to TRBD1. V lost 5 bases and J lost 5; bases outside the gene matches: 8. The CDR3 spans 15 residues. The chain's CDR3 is CASSQTGSWTGELFF. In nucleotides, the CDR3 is TGTGCCAGCAGTCAGACAGGGTCTTGGACCGGGGAGCTGTTTTTT.

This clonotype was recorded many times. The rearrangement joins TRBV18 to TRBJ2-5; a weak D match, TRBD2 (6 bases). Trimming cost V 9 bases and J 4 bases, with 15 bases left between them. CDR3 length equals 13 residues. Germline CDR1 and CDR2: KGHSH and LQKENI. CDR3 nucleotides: TGTGCCAGTCTGGGTAGCGGAGGAGAGACCCAGTACTTC. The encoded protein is CASLGSGGETQYF. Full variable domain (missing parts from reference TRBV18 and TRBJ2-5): NAGVMQNPRHLVRRRGQEARLRCSPMKGHSHVYWYRQLPEEGLKFMVYLQKENIIDESGMPKERFSAEFPKEGPSILRIQQVVRGDSAAYFCASLGSGGETQYFGPGTRLLVL.

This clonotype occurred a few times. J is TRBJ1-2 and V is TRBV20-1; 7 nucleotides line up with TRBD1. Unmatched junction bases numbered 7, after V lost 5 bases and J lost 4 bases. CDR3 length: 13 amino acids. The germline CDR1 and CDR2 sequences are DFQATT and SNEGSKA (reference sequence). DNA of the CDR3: TGCAGTGCTGGGGTGGGACAGCTCTATGGCTACACCTTC. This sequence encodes CSAGVGQLYGYTF.

The CDR3 DNA follows: TGTGCCAGTAGTCCTCGGCCGATGGGAGAAAAACTGTTTTTT. This gives the protein CASSPRPMGEKLFF. This chain connects TRBV19 to TRBJ1-4; D ambiguous. Trimming pared 5 bases from V and 8 bases from J, leaving 15 bases between. CDR1 is LNHDA, CDR2 SQIVND, per germline (reference sequence). The CDR3 is 14 residues long.

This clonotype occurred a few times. The CDR3 DNA reads TGTGCCAGCAGCTACCACGGGGATGTCGGGATGAACACTGAAGCTTTCTTT. Amino acid sequence: CASSYHGDVGMNTEAFF. The chain is built from TRBV13 and TRBJ1-1; D remains ambiguous. Germline V gives CDR1 PRHDT, CDR2 FYEKMQ (reference sequence). The V end lost 4 bases, the J end lost 0 bases, and 18 bases lay between the germline ends. The CDR3 runs to 17 residues.